The T cell receptor (beta chain) described here comes from a study of T cells in Graves' hyperthyroidism and ophthalmopathy. From RNA transcripts, TCR beta CDR3 regions were amplified. The HTBI primer set served for first-round RT-PCR of the TCR CDR3. A single record per CDR3 protein comes from TCRdb applying MiXCR to the multiplex PCR reads. This sample has about 340,000 distinct CDR3 sequences, with about 18% found just once. The CDR3 length is 17 residues. Germline V gives CDR1 LGHNA, CDR2 YNFKEQ. J lost 7 bases, V lost 1 base, and 5 bases had no gene match. This clonotype was sampled from a woman in her fifties or sixties with Graves' hyperthyroidism. The chain carries TRBV4-2 and TRBJ2-2; 14 bases align to TRBD2. Specimen: blood. In DNA form, the CDR3 reads TGTGCCAGCAGCCAAGTGACTAGCGGGGGGGCCGGCGGGGAGCTGTTTTTT. This gives the protein CASSQVTSGGAGGELFF.